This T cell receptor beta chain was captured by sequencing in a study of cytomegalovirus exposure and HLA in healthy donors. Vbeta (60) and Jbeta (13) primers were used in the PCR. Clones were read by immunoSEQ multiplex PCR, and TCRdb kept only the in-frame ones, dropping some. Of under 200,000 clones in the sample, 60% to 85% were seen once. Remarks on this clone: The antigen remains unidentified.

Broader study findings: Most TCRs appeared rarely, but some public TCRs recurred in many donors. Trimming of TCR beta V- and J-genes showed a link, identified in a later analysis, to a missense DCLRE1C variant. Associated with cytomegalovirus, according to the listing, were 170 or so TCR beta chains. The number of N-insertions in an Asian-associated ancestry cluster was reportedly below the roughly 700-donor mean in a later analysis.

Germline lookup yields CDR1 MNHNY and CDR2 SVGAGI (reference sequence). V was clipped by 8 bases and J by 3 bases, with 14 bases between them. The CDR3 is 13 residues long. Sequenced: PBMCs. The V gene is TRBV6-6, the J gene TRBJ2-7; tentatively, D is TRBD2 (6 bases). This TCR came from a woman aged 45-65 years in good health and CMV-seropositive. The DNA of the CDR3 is TGTGCCAGCTTAAGGCCGGGACTCTACGAGCAGTACTTC. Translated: CASLRPGLYEQYF.